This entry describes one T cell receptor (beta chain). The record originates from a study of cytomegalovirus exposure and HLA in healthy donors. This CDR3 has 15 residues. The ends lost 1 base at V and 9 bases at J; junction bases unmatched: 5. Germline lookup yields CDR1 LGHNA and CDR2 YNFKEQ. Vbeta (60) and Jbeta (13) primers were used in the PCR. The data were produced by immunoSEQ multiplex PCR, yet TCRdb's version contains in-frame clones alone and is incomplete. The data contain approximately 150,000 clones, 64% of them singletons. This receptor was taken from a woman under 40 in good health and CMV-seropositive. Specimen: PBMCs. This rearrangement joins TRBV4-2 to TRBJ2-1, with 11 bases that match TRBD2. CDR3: CASSQVTSGGVEQFF. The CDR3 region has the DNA TGTGCCAGCAGCCAAGTTACTAGCGGGGGCGTTGAGCAGTTCTTC.